These T cell receptor beta chains were read from a single sample in a study of post-analysis software for immune sequencing data. TCRdb redid the calling of the PCR reads with MiXCR, one entry per CDR3 protein. The sample holds approximately 630,000 distinct CDR3 sequences; roughly three fifths are singletons and the top ten take around 10%. Material for sequencing was blood. The receptors derive from a girl aged 2-15 years with multiple sclerosis. Both conserved end residues are part of each CDR3. The order of the fields is clone size, D gene, J gene, V gene, CDR3 DNA, CDR3 protein. D genes are given only for firm matches. For some rows the clone size is stated as once, few or many, or as a class when expanded; others skip it.

>-|-|TRBJ2-5|TRBV10-3
TGTGCCATCAGAAGGGAGCCGAAAGAGACCCAGTACTTC
CAIRREPKETQYF
>few|TRBD1|TRBJ2-3|TRBV29-1
TGCAGCTCGACAGGGCTGAACACAGATACGCAGTATTTT
CSSTGLNTDTQYF
>-|TRBD2|TRBJ2-5|TRBV25-1
TGTGCCAGCTTCGGGACTAACCAAGAGACCCAGTACTTC
CASFGTNQETQYF
>-|-|TRBJ1-2|TRBV6-6
TGTGCCAGCTCCACAAAACGGGGTGTTCGTGGCTACACCTTC
CASSTKRGVRGYTF
>-|TRBD2|TRBJ2-7|TRBV7-8
TGTGCCAGCAGCTCTATAGCGGGTTTCTACGAGCAGTACTTC
CASSSIAGFYEQYF
>few|TRBD1|TRBJ2-4|TRBV5-6
TGTGCCAGCAGCTCGGGGGCGGGACAGGGGAACATTCAGTACTTC
CASSSGAGQGNIQYF
>-|TRBD2|TRBJ2-1|TRBV9
TGTGCCAGCAGCGCCGGGACTAGCGGGAGGTGGGGGCACAATGAGCAGTTCTTC
CASSAGTSGRWGHNEQFF
>few|-|TRBJ1-2|TRBV20-1
TGCAGTGCTAGATCCACCGCTAACTATGGCTACACCTTC
CSARSTANYGYTF
>few|TRBD1|TRBJ2-1|TRBV5-5
TGTGCCAGCCGGGACAGTGTAAACAATGAGCAGTTCTTC
CASRDSVNNEQFF
>-|TRBD1|TRBJ1-1|TRBV4-2
TGTGCCAGCAGGACAGGGGTTGCTGAAGCTTTCTTT
CASRTGVAEAFF
>-|-|TRBJ2-1|TRBV29-1
TGCAGCGTTCCATCACAGTCCTACAATGAGCAGTTCTTC
CSVPSQSYNEQFF
>-|-|TRBJ2-3|TRBV7-2
TGTGCCAGCAGCCCGTCAGTCGGGTACACAGATACGCAGTATTTT
CASSPSVGYTDTQYF
>once|-|TRBJ2-1|TRBV5-7
TGTGCCAGCAGCCCGCCCTGGCGGGGTGATCCCAATGAGCAGTTCTTC
CASSPPWRGDPNEQFF
>once|-|TRBJ2-1|TRBV14
TGTGCCAGCAGCCAAGAAGGGTGGGACCCCGGCACAGATGAGCAGTTCTTC
CASSQEGWDPGTDEQFF
>few|TRBD1|TRBJ2-7|TRBV12-3/TRBV12-4
TGTGCCAGCAGTCGAGGGGGCGCGAGCGAGCAGTACTTC
CASSRGGASEQYF
>-|TRBD1|TRBJ2-1|TRBV5-1
TGCGCCAGCAGCCGGGACAGGGTTCCACAGGAGCAGTTCTTC
CASSRDRVPQEQFF
>-|-|TRBJ2-5|TRBV24-1
TGTGCCACCAGTGATTTCGAGCATCAAGAGACCCAGTACTTC
CATSDFEHQETQYF
>-|-|TRBJ1-5|TRBV5-6
TGTGCCAGCAGCTTGGGGGGGAGCGTCAGCAATCAGCCCCAGCATTTT
CASSLGGSVSNQPQHF
>-|TRBD2|TRBJ2-1|TRBV29-1
TGCAGCGCCCTCGGACTAGCGGGAGATGAGCAGTTCTTC
CSALGLAGDEQFF
>-|TRBD2|TRBJ2-7|TRBV20-1
TGCAGTGCTTCTCGAGGTGCGGGAGGGTCCTACGAGCAGTACTTC
CSASRGAGGSYEQYF
>-|-|TRBJ1-2|TRBV10-3
TGTGCCATCAGTGATTGGGCCCGGGACTCCCAAGATACTAACTATGGCTACACCTTC
CAISDWARDSQDTNYGYTF
>-|TRBD2|TRBJ2-1|TRBV5-5
TGTGCCAGCATCATCCCTAGCGGGTATAATACCTACGAGCAGTTCTTC
CASIIPSGYNTYEQFF
>-|TRBD1|TRBJ2-5|TRBV12-3/TRBV12-4
TGTGCCAGCCGAGGACAGGGAAGACAAGAGACCCAGTACTTC
CASRGQGRQETQYF
>few|TRBD2|TRBJ2-1|TRBV12-3/TRBV12-4
TGTGCCAGCAGTTTAGGTAGCGGGGCATACAATGAGCAGTTCTTC
CASSLGSGAYNEQFF
>few|-|TRBJ2-7|TRBV4-2
TGTGCCAGCAGCCAAGTTTGGGGGGACGAGCAGTACTTC
CASSQVWGDEQYF
>few|-|TRBJ2-7|TRBV6-4
TGTGCCATCCACTCCGATTACGTGGGGGAGCCCTACGAGCAGTACTTC
CAIHSDYVGEPYEQYF
>-|TRBD1|TRBJ2-1|TRBV5-1
TGCGCCAGCAGCCCGGACAGGGGACATGAGCAGTTCTTC
CASSPDRGHEQFF
>-|TRBD1|TRBJ1-1|TRBV12-3/TRBV12-4
TGTGCCAGCACCCCGTGGACAGGGGGGAACACTGAAGCTTTCTTT
CASTPWTGGNTEAFF
>few|-|TRBJ2-7|TRBV5-1
TGCGCCAGACCCTGGCGGACAGACTACGAGCAGTACTTC
CARPWRTDYEQYF
>few|-|TRBJ2-3|TRBV20-1
TGCAGTGCTTCCCCTCCGGGACTGGAAATCACAGATACGCAGTATTTT
CSASPPGLEITDTQYF
>-|TRBD2|TRBJ2-5|TRBV7-2
TGTGCCAGCAGCCACGACAGCGGGGGGGCCGGGGAGACCCAGTACTTC
CASSHDSGGAGETQYF
>few|-|TRBJ2-4|TRBV3-1
TGTGCCAGCAGCCAAGAGGCTAACCCCAAAAACATTCAGTACTTC
CASSQEANPKNIQYF
>-|-|TRBJ1-2|TRBV12-3/TRBV12-4
TGTGCCAGCAGTTTAACCAGGAACTATGGCTACACCTTC
CASSLTRNYGYTF
>-|-|TRBJ1-4|TRBV5-5
TGTGCCAGCAGCCCCGAGGCAGCTAATGAAAAACTGTTTTTT
CASSPEAANEKLFF
>-|-|TRBJ2-7|TRBV29-1
TGCAGCGTTGAAACTCGGGGACTTCTAGGCAACGAGCAGTACTTC
CSVETRGLLGNEQYF
>-|TRBD1|TRBJ2-4|TRBV18
TGTGCCAGCTCACCAACCCCGAGACAGGGGTGTGAGCAGTACTTC
CASSPTPRQGCEQYF
>-|TRBD1|TRBJ1-2|TRBV6-4
TGTGCCAGCAGGGGGGGACAGCGAGAGAACTATGGCTACACCTTC
CASRGGQRENYGYTF
>few|TRBD1|TRBJ2-3|TRBV6-4
TGTGCCAGCAGGGGGACAGGGACTACAGATACGCAGTATTTT
CASRGTGTTDTQYF
>few|-|TRBJ2-7|TRBV27
TGTGCCAGCAGTTTAACAGGGAGCGAGCAGTACTTC
CASSLTGSEQYF
>-|TRBD2|TRBJ2-1|TRBV6-2/TRBV6-3
TGTGCCAGCATCCGCGGGCGGGGGTCCTACAATGAGCAGTTCTTC
CASIRGRGSYNEQFF
>few|-|TRBJ2-3|TRBV12-3/TRBV12-4
TGTGCCAGCAGTTTAACGCGGGGCACAGATACGCAGTATTTT
CASSLTRGTDTQYF
>-|-|TRBJ1-5|TRBV12-3/TRBV12-4
TGTGCCAGCAGCCGAGACGGCAGAGTTAATCAGCCCCAGCATTTT
CASSRDGRVNQPQHF
>-|-|TRBJ2-3|TRBV28
TGTGCCAGCAGTTTCCCCCCCTCACACCAGCAGTATTTT
CASSFPPSHQQYF
>few|-|TRBJ2-4|TRBV27
TGTGCCAGCAGTTTACTCGGGGGTATCGAAAACATTCAGTACTTC
CASSLLGGIENIQYF
>few|-|TRBJ1-1|TRBV14
TGTGCCAGCAGCCAAGTCGGCACTGAAGCTTTCTTT
CASSQVGTEAFF
>-|TRBD2|TRBJ2-1|TRBV12-3/TRBV12-4
TGTGCCAGCAGTTTGGAACTAGCGGGTATTGAGCAGTTCTTC
CASSLELAGIEQFF
>-|TRBD1|TRBJ2-3|TRBV6-1
TGTGCCAGCAGTGAGACAGGGGAGGCAGATACGCAGTATTTT
CASSETGEADTQYF
>few|-|TRBJ1-1|TRBV6-1
TGTGCCAGTACCCGGGGACAAGGGAACACTGAAGCTTTCTTT
CASTRGQGNTEAFF
>-|TRBD2|TRBJ2-1|TRBV13
TGTGCCAGCAGCTCCCTAGCGGGAGGGCCAGAGGAATACAATGAGCAGTTCTTC
CASSSLAGGPEEYNEQFF
>few|-|TRBJ1-2|TRBV15
TGTGCCACCAGTGGCGATGGCTACACCTTC
CATSGDGYTF
>-|TRBD1|TRBJ2-7|TRBV5-1
TGCGCCAGCAGCTTAGCTCGAGGTCGGGACAGGTCCTACGAGCAGTACTTC
CASSLARGRDRSYEQYF